The 29 T cell receptor beta chains below come from one sample, sequenced in a study of blood T cell repertoires in COVID-19. Assay used: immunoSEQ multiplex PCR; TCRdb lists only in-frame clones, some missing. The sample holds 85,000 to 120,000 clones, roughly 89% seen once. The sequencing sample was made of peripheral blood. The receptors come from a woman in her 50s with COVID-19, enrolled during active disease.

V usage is TRBV27 and J usage is TRBJ2-7; 7 positions agree with TRBD2. Per germline, CDR1 MNHEY and CDR2 SMNVEV (reference sequence). The trim removed 6 bases at V and 4 bases at J, leaving 3 bases unmatched. This CDR3 contains 12 residues. The CDR3 reads CASRGRGYEQYV. CDR3 in DNA: TGTGCCAGCAGGGGGCGGGGGTACGAGCAGTACGTC.

The genes are TRBV29-1 and TRBJ1-2, with D unresolved. CDR1 is SQVTM, CDR2 ANQGSEA, per germline. The CDR3 is made up of 13 amino acids. The V end was cut by 3 bases, the J end by 8 bases, with 16 bases between. The CDR3 here is CSVDRSSGRGYTF. CDR3 DNA: TGCAGCGTTGACCGATCCTCGGGGAGAGGCTACACCTTC.

This sequence joins TRBV5-1 and TRBJ1-1; 8 positions match TRBD1. The V gene's germline CDR1 is SGHRS and CDR2 YFSETQ. V lost 5 bases to trimming and J lost 7 bases; unmatched junction nucleotides: 7. The CDR3 has 13 residues. The CDR3 reads CASSYGTGLEAFF. The CDR3 coding sequence is TGCGCCAGCAGTTATGGGACAGGCCTTGAAGCTTTCTTT.

The J gene is TRBJ2-7, the V gene TRBV21-1; the table's D call of TRBD1 was not tested on the DNA. TRBV21-1 has pseudogene status. The CDR3 spans 15 residues. The CDR3 bases are TGTGCCAGCAGCAATTGGACAGGAGCCTCCTACGAGCAGTACGTC. It codes for CASSNWTGASYEQYV.

The chain carries TRBV7-9 and TRBJ1-5; D is unresolved. Trimming stripped 2 bases from V and 6 bases from J, with 5 bases between. The germline CDR1 and CDR2 sequences are SEHNR and FQNEAQ (reference sequence). The CDR3 totals 12 residues. The CDR3 DNA reads TGTGCCAGCAGCTTACCAGGTCAGCCCCAGCATTTT. This sequence encodes CASSLPGQPQHF. The whole variable domain, filled in from reference TRBV7-9 and TRBJ1-5, reads DTGVSQNPRHKITKRGQNVTFRCDPISEHNRLYWYRQTLGQGPEFLTYFQNEAQLEKSRLLSDRFSAERPKGSFSTLEIQRTEQGDSAMYLCASSLPGQPQHFGDGTRLSIL.

This chain uses TRBV28 with TRBJ2-7, with a tentative D call TRBD2 (5 bases). The V gene lost 5 bases and the J gene lost 3 bases, with 11 bases spanning the gap. Germline loops: CDR1 MDHEN, CDR2 SYDVKM. The CDR3 contains 13 residues. For the CDR3, the DNA is TGTGCCAGCAGTCCCCCCGGGGACTACGAGCAGTACGTC. Translating it yields CASSPPGDYEQYV.

The J gene is TRBJ1-3, the V gene TRBV7-3; D gene unclear. V gave up 3 bases and J gave up 4 bases, with 13 bases separating them. Germline assignment: CDR1 SGHTA and CDR2 FQGTGA. This CDR3 spans 15 amino acids. In DNA, the CDR3 is TGTGCCAGCAGCTTGGGCCCCTCCTTGGGAAACACCATATATTTT. This translates into CASSLGPSLGNTIYF.

The chain is built from TRBV18 and TRBJ1-5; the D is unclear. Per the germline V gene, CDR1 is KGHSH and CDR2 is LQKENI. V gave up 3 bases and J gave up 4 bases, with 10 bases separating them. The CDR3 loop spans 14 amino acids. Here the CDR3 DNA reads TGTGCCAGCTCACCTTCGGGAGATAATCAGCCCCAGCATTTT. Protein product: CASSPSGDNQPQHF.

This clone was seen a handful of times. V gene TRBV27 combines with J gene TRBJ1-1; no clear D gene. V was cut by 2 bases and J by 3 bases, with 7 bases left in between. Germline V lookup: CDR1 MNHEY, CDR2 SMNVEV (reference sequence). The CDR3 consists of 13 residues. CDR3 coding DNA: TGTGCCAGCAGTTTAAGTCAGTACACTGAAGCTTTCTTT. This encodes CASSLSQYTEAFF.

CDR3 nucleotides: TGTGCCAGCAGTTTAGGACTCGGGACACAATATGGCTACACCTTC. This sequence encodes CASSLGLGTQYGYTF. The V and J genes are TRBV28 and TRBJ1-2; the D gene is possibly TRBD1 (6 bases). The CDR3 extends over 15 amino acids. Trimming shortened V by 2 bases and J by 5 bases, and 15 bases separated the two germline ends. From germline, CDR1 is MDHEN and CDR2 SYDVKM.

This sequence joins TRBV6-6 and TRBJ2-1, with 7 bases aligning to TRBD1. The CDR3 extends over 13 amino acids. In germline, CDR1 is MNHNY, CDR2 SVGAGI (reference sequence). The J segment lost 5 bases and the V segment lost 8 bases, leaving 6 bases of the junction unmatched. In DNA form, the CDR3 reads TGTGCCAGCGGATCACAGGGGAACAATGAGCAGTTCTTC. This translates into CASGSQGNNEQFF.

V is TRBV10-3 and J is TRBJ1-2; 7 nucleotides align to TRBD1. This CDR3 is built from 13 residues. Germline V CDR1 and CDR2: ENHRY, SYGVKD. V was pared by 10 bases and J by 3 bases, with 8 bases of the junction left unmatched. The CDR3 coding sequence is TGTGCCACCGGTCGACAGGGCGACTATGGCTACACCTTC. It yields the protein CATGRQGDYGYTF.

This sequence joins TRBV3-1 (or the pseudogene TRBV3-2) and TRBJ1-1, with D perhaps matching TRBD1 (5 bases). Trimming pared 1 base from V and 0 bases from J, leaving 6 bases between. Germline CDR1 is LGHDT and CDR2 is YNNKEL (reference sequence). This CDR3 has 14 residues. CDR3 loop: CASSQGTLNTEAFF. The CDR3 region has the DNA TGTGCCAGCAGCCAAGGGACACTGAACACTGAAGCTTTCTTT.

This sequence joins TRBV11-2 and TRBJ2-3; 7 bases line up with TRBD2. Trimming at V came to 5 bases and at J to 3 bases, leaving 8 bases not matched to a gene. CDR3 length: 15 residues. Per the germline V gene, CDR1 is SGHAT and CDR2 is FQNNGV. The CDR3 protein is CASSRISGVTDTQYF. CDR3 nucleotide sequence: TGTGCCAGCAGCCGTATAAGCGGGGTTACAGATACGCAGTATTTT.

The CDR3 DNA sequence: TGTGCCAGCAGCTTAATGGGGAGGACTGAAGCTTTCTTT. This translates into CASSLMGRTEAFF. The chain uses TRBV7-8 and TRBJ1-1; no firm D call. CDR3 length equals 13 residues. The V end was cut by 2 bases, the J end by 5 bases, with 9 bases between. Germline CDR1 is SGHVS and CDR2 is FQNEAQ.

V is TRBV9 and J is TRBJ1-1; 9 nucleotides line up with TRBD1. Trimming removed 2 bases from V and 4 bases from J; junction bases left unmatched: 0. The CDR3 is 13 amino acids. In germline, CDR1 is SGDLS, CDR2 YYNGEE. CDR3 amino acids: CASSVDRGTEAFF. Written as DNA, the CDR3 is TGTGCCAGCAGCGTGGACAGGGGCACTGAAGCTTTCTTT.

V is TRBV19 and J is TRBJ2-1; the D gene is possibly TRBD2 (5 bases). This CDR3 is 17 amino acids long. Germline V gives CDR1 LNHDA, CDR2 SQIVND (reference sequence). The V and J ends lost 1 base and 5 bases respectively, with 18 bases between them. The CDR3 spells CASSIGRTSLYDNEQFF. CDR3 DNA sequence: TGTGCCAGTAGTATAGGTAGGACTTCTCTGTACGACAATGAGCAGTTCTTC.

The chain couples TRBV10-1 to TRBJ1-2; 9 nucleotides match TRBD1. Germline V lookup: CDR1 WNHNN, CDR2 SYGVQD (reference sequence). V was pared by 10 bases and J by 7 bases, with 7 bases of the junction left unmatched. CDR3 length equals 12 residues. The CDR3 is CATWTGEGGYTF. Written as DNA, the CDR3 is TGCGCCACTTGGACAGGGGAAGGTGGCTACACCTTC.

CDR3 loop: CASSYSTGNGYTF. The CDR3 coding sequence is TGTGCCAGCAGTTACTCTACGGGGAATGGCTACACCTTC. The V call is TRBV6-6, the J call TRBJ1-2; no clear D gene. Trimming pared 0 bases from V and 6 bases from J, leaving 8 bases between. Germline V gene lookup returns CDR1 MNHNY and CDR2 SVGAGI (reference sequence). This CDR3 is 13 amino acids long.

This clone was counted between two and nine times. V usage is TRBV3-1 (or the pseudogene TRBV3-2) and J usage is TRBJ2-2, with 7 positions matching TRBD1. V shed 4 bases, J shed 8 bases, and the junction held 7 bases outside the gene matches. The V gene's germline CDR1 is LGHDT and CDR2 YNNKEL (reference sequence). CDR3 length: 14 amino acids. In nucleotides, the CDR3 is TGTGCCAGCAGCCTCCACCCGGGACAGGGGGAGCTGTTTTTT. Translation: CASSLHPGQGELFF.

CDR3 in amino acids: CASSLAGPQNEQFF. CDR3 DNA: TGTGCCAGCAGTCTAGCGGGCCCTCAGAATGAGCAGTTCTTC. The chain is built from TRBV6-2 or TRBV6-3 and TRBJ2-1; 8 bases are shared with TRBD2. Trimming at V came to 5 bases and at J to 7 bases, leaving 7 bases not matched to a gene. The germline gives CDR1 MNHEY, CDR2 SVGEGT. This CDR3 is 14 amino acids long.

CDR3 sequence reads: CATKGASSYNEQFF. The CDR3 DNA reads as TGTGCCACCAAGGGGGCGAGCTCCTACAATGAGCAGTTCTTC. The V and J genes are TRBV15 and TRBJ2-1, with 7 bases that match TRBD1. This CDR3 contains 14 residues. V shed 7 bases, J shed 0 bases, and the junction held 3 bases outside the gene matches. CDR1 and CDR2 (germline): LNHNV, YYDKDF (reference sequence).

V and J are TRBV11-2 and TRBJ1-3; D remains unclear. Trimming cost V 1 base and J 0 bases, with 7 bases left between them. Germline values: CDR1 SGHAT, CDR2 FQNNGV. There are 15 residues in the CDR3. The DNA for the CDR3 is TGTGCCAGCAGCTTAGGGAGGTACTCTGGAAACACCATATATTTT. It specifies CASSLGRYSGNTIYF.

The DNA for the CDR3 is TGTGCCAGCAGCTCCTCGACAGGGCGCCAAGCTTTCTTT. Residues: CASSSSTGRQAFF. This rearrangement joins TRBV7-9 to TRBJ1-1; 7 bases line up with TRBD1. CDR1 SEHNR and CDR2 FQNEAQ come from the germline V gene (reference sequence). This CDR3 comprises 13 residues. Trimming took 4 bases from V and 9 from J; bases not matched to a gene: 8. The full variable domain, completed using reference TRBV7-9 and TRBJ1-1, is DTGVSQNPRHKITKRGQNVTFRCDPISEHNRLYWYRQTLGQGPEFLTYFQNEAQLEKSRLLSDRFSAERPKGSFSTLEIQRTEQGDSAMYLCASSSSTGRQAFFGQGTRLTVV.

The chain joins TRBV6-4 to TRBJ2-1; TRBD2 matches at 12 bases. The germline CDR1 and CDR2 sequences are MRHNA and SNTAGT. The CDR3 runs 15 residues. V was pared by 7 bases and J by 4 bases, with 5 bases of the junction left unmatched. CDR3 protein: CASTRTSGAYNEQFF. For the CDR3, the DNA is TGTGCCAGCACCAGGACTAGCGGGGCTTACAATGAGCAGTTCTTC.

V gene TRBV6-6 combines with J gene TRBJ2-7, with D tentatively TRBD1 (6 bases). The CDR3 runs 15 residues. Germline V gene lookup returns CDR1 MNHNY and CDR2 SVGAGI (reference sequence). With 2 bases removed from V and 0 bases from J, the gap between germline ends came to 11 bases. The CDR3 DNA is TGTGCCAGCAGTTACGGGGGACACAGCTCCTACGAGCAGTACGTC. Protein sequence: CASSYGGHSSYEQYV.

The chain recombines TRBV19 with TRBJ1-3, with D possibly matching TRBD1 (6 bases). The germline CDR1 and CDR2 sequences are LNHDA and SQIVND (reference sequence). V lost 7 bases, J lost 4 bases, and 17 bases lay in between. CDR3 length: 15 amino acids. This CDR3 reads CASIPTGIRGNTIYF. CDR3 coding DNA: TGTGCCAGTATCCCTACAGGGATACGAGGAAACACCATATATTTT. Drawing the rest from reference TRBV19 and TRBJ1-3, the complete variable domain is DGGITQSPKYLFRKEGQNVTLSCEQNLNHDAMYWYRQDPGQGLRLIYYSQIVNDFQKGDIAEGYSVSREKKESFPLTVTSAQKNPTAFYLCASIPTGIRGNTIYFGEGSWLTVV.

V and J are TRBV27 and TRBJ2-3, with TRBD1 matching 9 bases. Germline V gene sequence: CDR1 MNHEY, CDR2 SMNVEV (reference sequence). The CDR3 totals 13 residues. The V and J ends lost 8 bases and 3 bases, in that order; junction bases with no gene match: 3. CDR3: CASGTGLTDTQYF. CDR3 DNA: TGTGCCAGCGGGACAGGGTTAACAGATACGCAGTATTTT.

The chain uses TRBV6-5 and TRBJ1-1; no clear D. CDR3 length: 14 amino acids. Trimming stripped 2 bases from V and 4 bases from J, with 11 bases between. The germline V gene has CDR1 MNHEY and CDR2 SVGAGI. CDR3: CASSYGGRSTEAFF. In DNA, the CDR3 is TGTGCCAGCAGTTACGGAGGTAGGAGCACTGAAGCTTTCTTT.